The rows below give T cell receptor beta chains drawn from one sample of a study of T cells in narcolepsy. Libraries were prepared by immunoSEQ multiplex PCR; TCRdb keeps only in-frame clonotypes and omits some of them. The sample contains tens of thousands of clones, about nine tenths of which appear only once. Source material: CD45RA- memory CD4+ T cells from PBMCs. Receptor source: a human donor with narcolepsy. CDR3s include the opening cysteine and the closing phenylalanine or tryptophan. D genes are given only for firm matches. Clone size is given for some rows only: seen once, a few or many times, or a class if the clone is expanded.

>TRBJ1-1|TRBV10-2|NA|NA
CASRDRDAAEAFF
TGCGCCAGCAGGGACCGGGACGCGGCCGAAGCTTTCTTT
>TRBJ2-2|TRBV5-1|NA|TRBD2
CASSGGLAGGPTGELFF
TGCGCCAGCAGCGGGGGACTAGCGGGAGGGCCCACCGGGGAGCTGTTTTTT
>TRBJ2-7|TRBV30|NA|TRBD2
CAWGLAGDEQYF
TGTGCCTGGGGACTAGCGGGAGACGAGCAGTACTTC
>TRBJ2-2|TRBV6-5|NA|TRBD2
CASRFLAGASGELFF
TGTGCCAGCAGGTTCCTAGCGGGAGCTTCCGGGGAGCTGTTTTTT
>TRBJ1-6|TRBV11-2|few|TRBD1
CASSSTTGGYNSPLHF
TGTGCCAGCAGCTCGACCACAGGGGGTTATAATTCACCCCTCCACTTT
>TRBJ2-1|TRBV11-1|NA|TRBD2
CASSLGGLADRQDRFF
TGTGCCAGCAGCTTAGGGGGACTAGCGGACCGACAAGACCGGTTCTTC
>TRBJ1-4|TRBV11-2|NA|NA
CASSLGGYREKLFF
TGTGCCAGCAGCTTAGGAGGGTATCGCGAAAAACTGTTTTTT
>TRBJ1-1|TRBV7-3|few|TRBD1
CASGTGSIAEAFF
TGTGCCAGCGGGACAGGGAGTATCGCTGAAGCTTTCTTT
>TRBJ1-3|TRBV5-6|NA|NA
CASSLARGNTIYF
TGTGCCAGCAGCTTGGCCAGGGGAAACACCATATATTTT
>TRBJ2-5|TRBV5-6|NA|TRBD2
CASSLVSSGGQETQYF
TGTGCCAGCAGCTTGGTTTCTAGCGGGGGCCAAGAGACCCAGTACTTC
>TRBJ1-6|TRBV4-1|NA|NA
CASSPPPGQGNSPLHF
TGCGCCAGCAGCCCCCCACCGGGACAAGGGAATTCACCCCTCCACTTT
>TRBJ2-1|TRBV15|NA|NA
CATSRDIGSYNEQFF
TGTGCCACCAGCAGAGACATTGGTTCCTACAATGAGCAGTTCTTC
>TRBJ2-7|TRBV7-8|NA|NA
CASSPVRGSYEQYF
TGTGCCAGCAGCCCAGTCCGCGGCTCCTACGAGCAGTACTTC
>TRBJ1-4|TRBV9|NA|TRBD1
CASSATGGFNEKLFF
TGTGCCAGCAGCGCGACAGGGGGCTTCAATGAAAAACTGTTTTTT
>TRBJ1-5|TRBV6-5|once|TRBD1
CASSTGTGGVQPQHF
TGTGCCAGCAGCACCGGGACAGGGGGCGTTCAGCCCCAGCATTTT